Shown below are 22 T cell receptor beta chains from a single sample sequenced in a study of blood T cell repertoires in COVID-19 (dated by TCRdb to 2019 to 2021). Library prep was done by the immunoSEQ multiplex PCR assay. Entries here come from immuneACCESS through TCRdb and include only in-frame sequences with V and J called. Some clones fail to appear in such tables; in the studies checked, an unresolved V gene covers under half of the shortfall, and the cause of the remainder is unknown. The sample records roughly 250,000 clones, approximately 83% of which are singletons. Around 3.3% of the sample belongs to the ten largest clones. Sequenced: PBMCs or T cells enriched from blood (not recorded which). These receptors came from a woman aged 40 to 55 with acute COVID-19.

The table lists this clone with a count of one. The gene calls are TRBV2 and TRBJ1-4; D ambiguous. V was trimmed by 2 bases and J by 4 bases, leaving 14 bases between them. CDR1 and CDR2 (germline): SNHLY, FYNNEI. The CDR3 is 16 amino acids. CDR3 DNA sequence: TGTGCCAGCAGTGAATGGGCAGGTAGATTTAATGAAAAACTGTTTTTT. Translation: CASSEWAGRFNEKLFF.

CDR3 in amino acids: CASSLGEQGGVKNIQYF. Written as DNA, the CDR3 is TGTGCCAGCAGCTTAGGAGAGCAGGGTGGGGTCAAAAACATTCAGTACTTC. The chain couples TRBV11-2 to TRBJ2-4; TRBD1 might be the D (5 bases). The CDR3 spans 17 residues. The V end was cut by 1 base, the J end by 3 bases, with 16 bases between. CDR1 and CDR2 from the germline V gene are SGHAT and FQNNGV.

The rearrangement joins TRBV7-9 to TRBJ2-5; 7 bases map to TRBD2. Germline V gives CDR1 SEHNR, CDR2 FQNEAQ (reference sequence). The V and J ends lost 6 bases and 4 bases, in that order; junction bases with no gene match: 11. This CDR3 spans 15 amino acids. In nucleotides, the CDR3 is TGTGCCAGCAGTCTTGCGGGGGTGTCGCGAGAGACCCAGTACTTC. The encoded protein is CASSLAGVSRETQYF.

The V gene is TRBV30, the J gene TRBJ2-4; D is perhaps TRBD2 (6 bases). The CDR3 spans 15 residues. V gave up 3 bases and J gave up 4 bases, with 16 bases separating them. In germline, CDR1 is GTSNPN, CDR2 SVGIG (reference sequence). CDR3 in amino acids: CAWRTDLGRKNIQYF. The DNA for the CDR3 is TGTGCCTGGAGGACGGACTTGGGGAGGAAAAACATTCAGTACTTC.

CDR3 region: CASSDGGMGGETQYF. As DNA, the CDR3 is TGTGCCAGCAGTGACGGGGGGATGGGAGGAGAGACCCAGTACTTC. The chain recombines TRBV2 with TRBJ2-5; 7 bases are a match to TRBD2. Losses at the gene ends were 3 bases for V and 4 bases for J; bases not matched to a gene: 8. CDR1 and CDR2 from the germline V gene are SNHLY and FYNNEI. The CDR3 sequence is 15 residues long. The full variable domain, completed using reference TRBV2 and TRBJ2-5, is EPEVTQTPSHQVTQMGQEVILRCVPISNHLYFYWYRQILGQKVEFLVSFYNNEISEKSEIFDDQFSVERPDGSNFTLKIRSTKLEDSAMYFCASSDGGMGGETQYFGPGTRLLVL.

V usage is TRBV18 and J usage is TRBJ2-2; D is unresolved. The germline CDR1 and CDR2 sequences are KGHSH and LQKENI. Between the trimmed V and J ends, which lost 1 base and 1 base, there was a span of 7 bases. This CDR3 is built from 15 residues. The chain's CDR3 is CASSPQAGNTGELFF. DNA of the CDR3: TGTGCCAGCTCACCACAGGCAGGGAACACCGGGGAGCTGTTTTTT.

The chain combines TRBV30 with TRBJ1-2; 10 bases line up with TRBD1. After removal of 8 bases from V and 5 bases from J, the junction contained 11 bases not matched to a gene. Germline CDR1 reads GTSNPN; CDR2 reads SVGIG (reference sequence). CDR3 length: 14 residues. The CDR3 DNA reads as TGTGCCCAGAGAGGGACAGGGGTTCCTTATGGCTACACCTTC. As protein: CAQRGTGVPYGYTF. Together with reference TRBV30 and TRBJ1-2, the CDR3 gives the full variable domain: SQTIHQWPATLVQPVGSPLSLECTVEGTSNPNLYWYRQAAGRGLQLLFYSVGIGQISSEVPQNLSASRPQDRQFILSSKKLLLSDSGFYLCAQRGTGVPYGYTFGSGTRLTVV.

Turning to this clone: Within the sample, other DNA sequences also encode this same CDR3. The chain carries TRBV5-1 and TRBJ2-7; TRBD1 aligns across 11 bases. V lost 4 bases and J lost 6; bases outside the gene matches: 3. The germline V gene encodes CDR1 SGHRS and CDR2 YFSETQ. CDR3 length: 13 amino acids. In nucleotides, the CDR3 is TGCGCCAGCAGCCCGGGACAGGGGGGCGAGCAGTACTTC. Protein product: CASSPGQGGEQYF. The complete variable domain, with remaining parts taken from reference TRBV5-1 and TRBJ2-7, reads KAGVTQTPRYLIKTRGQQVTLSCSPISGHRSVSWYQQTPGQGLQFLFEYFSETQRNKGNFPGRFSGRQFSNSRSEMNVSTLELGDSALYLCASSPGQGGEQYFGPGTRLTVT.

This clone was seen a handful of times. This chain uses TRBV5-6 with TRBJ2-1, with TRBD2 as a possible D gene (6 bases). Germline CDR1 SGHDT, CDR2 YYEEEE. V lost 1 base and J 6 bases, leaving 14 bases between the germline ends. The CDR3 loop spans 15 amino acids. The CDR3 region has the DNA TGTGCCAGCAGCTTGTTACTAGCTTCCCCCAATGAGCAGTTCTTC. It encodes CASSLLLASPNEQFF.

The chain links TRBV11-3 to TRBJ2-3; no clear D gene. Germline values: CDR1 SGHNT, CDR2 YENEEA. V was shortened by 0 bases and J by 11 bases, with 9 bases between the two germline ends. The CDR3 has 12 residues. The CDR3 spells CASSLDILQQYF. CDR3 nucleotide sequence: TGTGCCAGCAGCTTAGATATACTACAGCAGTATTTT.

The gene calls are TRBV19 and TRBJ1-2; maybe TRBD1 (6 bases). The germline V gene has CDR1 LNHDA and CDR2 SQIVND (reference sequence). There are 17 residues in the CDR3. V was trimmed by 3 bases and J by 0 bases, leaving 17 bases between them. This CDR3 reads CASSISGGKGANYGYTF. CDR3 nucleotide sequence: TGTGCCAGTAGTATCTCGGGGGGCAAGGGGGCTAACTATGGCTACACCTTC.

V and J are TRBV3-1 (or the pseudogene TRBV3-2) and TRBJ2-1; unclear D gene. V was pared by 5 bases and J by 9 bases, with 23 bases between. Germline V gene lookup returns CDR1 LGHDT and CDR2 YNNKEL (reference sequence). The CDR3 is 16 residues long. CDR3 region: CASSFWSNDESGEQFF. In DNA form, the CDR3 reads TGTGCCAGCAGCTTTTGGTCTAACGATGAATCCGGTGAGCAGTTCTTC.

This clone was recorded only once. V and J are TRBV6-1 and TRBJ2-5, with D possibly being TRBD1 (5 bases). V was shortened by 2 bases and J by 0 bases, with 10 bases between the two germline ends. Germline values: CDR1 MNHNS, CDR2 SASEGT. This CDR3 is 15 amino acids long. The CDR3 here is CASSERGRDQETQYF. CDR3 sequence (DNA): TGTGCCAGCAGTGAACGAGGCAGGGACCAAGAGACCCAGTACTTC.

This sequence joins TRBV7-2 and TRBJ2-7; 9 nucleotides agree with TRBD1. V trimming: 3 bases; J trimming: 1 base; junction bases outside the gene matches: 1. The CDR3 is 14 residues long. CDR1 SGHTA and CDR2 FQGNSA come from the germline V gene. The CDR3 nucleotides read TGTGCCAGCAGCTTTGGACAGGGGTCCTACGAGCAGTACTTC. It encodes CASSFGQGSYEQYF.

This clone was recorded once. The CDR3 sequence is CATSRERGSSYNEQFF. The CDR3 nucleotides read TGTGCCACCAGCAGAGAACGGGGGAGCTCCTACAATGAGCAGTTCTTC. The rearrangement uses TRBV15 and TRBJ2-1, with a tentative D call TRBD2 (6 bases). This CDR3 comprises 16 residues. Germline V gene data show CDR1 as LNHNV and CDR2 as YYDKDF (reference sequence). Deletions cut 0 bases from V and 0 bases from J, with 9 bases between.

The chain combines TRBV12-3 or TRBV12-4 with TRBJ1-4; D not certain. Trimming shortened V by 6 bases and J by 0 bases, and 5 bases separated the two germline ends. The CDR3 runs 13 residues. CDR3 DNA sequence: TGTGCCAGCAGGGCAGCAACTAATGAAAAACTGTTTTTT. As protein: CASRAATNEKLFF.

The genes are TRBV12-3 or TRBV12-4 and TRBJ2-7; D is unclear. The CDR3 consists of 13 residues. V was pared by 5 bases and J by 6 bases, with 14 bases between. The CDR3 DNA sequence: TGTGCCAGCAGTCCCCAGCCTGCGGCCGAGCAGTACTTC. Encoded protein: CASSPQPAAEQYF.

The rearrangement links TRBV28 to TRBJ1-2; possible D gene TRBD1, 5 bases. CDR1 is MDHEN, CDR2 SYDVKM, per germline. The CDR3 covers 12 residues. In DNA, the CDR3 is TGTGCTGTATTGGGACTAAACTATGGCTACACCTTC. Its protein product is CAVLGLNYGYTF.

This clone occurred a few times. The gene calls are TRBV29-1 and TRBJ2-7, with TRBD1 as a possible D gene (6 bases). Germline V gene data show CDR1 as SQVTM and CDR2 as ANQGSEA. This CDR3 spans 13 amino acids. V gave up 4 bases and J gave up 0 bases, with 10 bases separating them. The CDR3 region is CSVVMDSSYEQYF. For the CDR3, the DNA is TGCAGCGTTGTAATGGACAGCTCCTACGAGCAGTACTTC.

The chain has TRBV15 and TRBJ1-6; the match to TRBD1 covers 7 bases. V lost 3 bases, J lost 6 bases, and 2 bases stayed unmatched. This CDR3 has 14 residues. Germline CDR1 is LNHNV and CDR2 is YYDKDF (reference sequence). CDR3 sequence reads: CATSRRDSNSPLHF. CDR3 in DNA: TGTGCCACCAGCAGGAGGGACAGTAATTCACCCCTCCACTTT.

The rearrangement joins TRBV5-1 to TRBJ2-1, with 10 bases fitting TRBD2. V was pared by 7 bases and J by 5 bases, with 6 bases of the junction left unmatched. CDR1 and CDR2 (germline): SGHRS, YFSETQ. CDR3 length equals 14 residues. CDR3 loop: CASQTGLADNEQFF. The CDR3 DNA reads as TGCGCCAGCCAGACCGGACTAGCGGACAATGAGCAGTTCTTC.

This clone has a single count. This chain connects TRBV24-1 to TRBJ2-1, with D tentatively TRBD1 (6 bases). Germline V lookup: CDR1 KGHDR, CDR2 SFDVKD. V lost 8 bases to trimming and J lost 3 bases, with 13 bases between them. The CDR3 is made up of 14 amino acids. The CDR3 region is CATKTDSLYNEQFF. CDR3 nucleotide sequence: TGTGCCACCAAGACGGACAGTCTCTACAATGAGCAGTTCTTC.